These 18 T cell receptor beta chains were sequenced from one sample in a study of T-cell reconstitution after alpha-beta-depleted transplantation in children. Unique molecular identifiers featured in how the TCRbeta library was prepared. TCRdb itself ran the PCR reads through MiXCR, one entry per CDR3 protein. Of 530,000 or so distinct CDR3 sequences in the sample, 20% to 30% were seen once. Specimen: PBMCs, collected before TCRalphabeta/CD19-depleted stem cell transplant. The receptors stem from a boy under two years old with Wiskott-Aldrich syndrome, due to receive a stem cell transplant.

V is TRBV3-1 and J is TRBJ1-4; D uncertain. Trimming took 0 bases from V and 3 from J, leaving 8 bases between them. Germline V lookup: CDR1 LGHDT, CDR2 YNNKEL (reference sequence). This CDR3 is built from 15 residues. For the CDR3, the DNA is TGTGCCAGCAGCCAAGAGGTGCTCGCTAATGAAAAACTGTTTTTT. Its protein is CASSQEVLANEKLFF.

This clonotype was found a few times. The V call is TRBV20-1, the J call TRBJ2-2, with D possibly matching TRBD2 (5 bases). The CDR3 contains 16 residues. The V and J ends lost 0 bases and 4 bases respectively, with 15 bases between them. Germline V gene lookup returns CDR1 DFQATT and CDR2 SNEGSKA (reference sequence). The CDR3 DNA sequence: TGCAGTGCTAGAGATACGGGGAGACTCCGCACCGGGGAGCTGTTTTTT. Its translation: CSARDTGRLRTGELFF.

The rearrangement uses TRBV7-2 and TRBJ2-1; D is tentatively TRBD1 or TRBD2 (5 bases each). Germline CDR1 reads SGHTA; CDR2 reads FQGNSA. There are 14 residues in the CDR3. The ends were cut back, 6 bases at V and 4 bases at J, with 13 bases in the middle. The CDR3 bases are TGTGCCAGCAGTCGAAGGGGAGCGTACAATGAGCAGTTCTTC. Protein product: CASSRRGAYNEQFF.

CDR3 protein: CASSLSPSAQETQYF. The CDR3 DNA reads as TGTGCCAGCAGTTTATCTCCTAGCGCACAAGAGACCCAGTACTTC. The chain employs TRBV28 and TRBJ2-5, with TRBD2 as a possible D gene (6 bases). CDR3 size: 15 residues. V was cut by 1 base and J by 2 bases, with 11 bases left in between. Germline values: CDR1 MDHEN, CDR2 SYDVKM.

V is TRBV5-1 and J is TRBJ2-4; possibly TRBD2 for D (5 bases). Germline V gene sequence: CDR1 SGHRS, CDR2 YFSETQ. The CDR3 loop spans 14 amino acids. V dropped 0 bases and J dropped 12 bases, with 16 bases sitting between them. The DNA of the CDR3 is TGCGCCAGCAGCTTGGTATCGGGTGAGGGCGCTCAGTACTTC. It yields the protein CASSLVSGEGAQYF. Using reference TRBV5-1 and TRBJ2-4 for the parts outside the CDR3, the full variable domain is KAGVTQTPRYLIKTRGQQVTLSCSPISGHRSVSWYQQTPGQGLQFLFEYFSETQRNKGNFPGRFSGRQFSNSRSEMNVSTLELGDSALYLCASSLVSGEGAQYFGAGTRLSVL.

The chain employs TRBV5-1 and TRBJ2-1, with TRBD1 matching 9 bases. The J segment lost 5 bases and the V segment lost 2 bases, leaving 5 bases of the junction unmatched. In germline, CDR1 is SGHRS, CDR2 YFSETQ. The CDR3 has 15 amino acids. CDR3 coding DNA: TGCGCCAGCAGCTTCGGGGACAGGGACCACAATGAGCAGTTCTTC. It specifies CASSFGDRDHNEQFF.

The genes are TRBV6-1 and TRBJ2-5, with D hard to call. V dropped 3 bases and J dropped 3 bases, with 11 bases sitting between them. CDR3 size: 14 residues. The germline V gene has CDR1 MNHNS and CDR2 SASEGT. CDR3 residues: CASSDRQAKETQYF. DNA for the CDR3: TGTGCCAGCAGTGACCGGCAGGCGAAAGAGACCCAGTACTTC.

This clonotype was picked up a small number of times. The V gene is TRBV20-1, the J gene TRBJ2-3; no clear D. Germline V gene data show CDR1 as DFQATT and CDR2 as SNEGSKA (reference sequence). This CDR3 is 13 amino acids long. The V end was cut by 5 bases, the J end by 1 base, with 10 bases between. The CDR3 reads CSAQPAGTDTQYF. CDR3 in DNA: TGCAGTGCTCAGCCGGCCGGCACAGATACGCAGTATTTT.

This clonotype appeared a few times. The chain couples TRBV15 to TRBJ2-1; 13 bases line up with TRBD2. V dropped 0 bases and J dropped 13; count of bases not matched to a gene: 6. There are 15 residues in the CDR3. Germline CDR1 reads LNHNV; CDR2 reads YYDKDF (reference sequence). Written as DNA, the CDR3 is TGTGCCACCAGCAGAGATGGACTAGCGGGAGAAGGACAGTTCTTC. It translates to CATSRDGLAGEGQFF.

This clonotype has more than one count but fewer than ten. V usage is TRBV2 and J usage is TRBJ2-7; 9 bases fit TRBD1. The germline V gene has CDR1 SNHLY and CDR2 FYNNEI. The junction had 8 bases not matched to a gene; V was cut back by 5 bases and J by 3 bases. The CDR3 spans 15 residues. The CDR3 bases are TGTGCCAGCAGTTACGGGGGACAGGGTGACTACGAGCAGTACTTC. Its protein product is CASSYGGQGDYEQYF.

V gene TRBV5-1 combines with J gene TRBJ1-1; D perhaps matches TRBD1 (6 bases). The CDR3 is 18 amino acids. Germline V CDR1 and CDR2: SGHRS, YFSETQ. Trimming removed 3 bases at V and 0 bases at J, with 21 bases between. This chain's CDR3 is CASSSPLLTGSMNTEAFF. For the CDR3, the DNA is TGCGCCAGCAGCTCCCCCTTACTGACAGGTTCTATGAACACTGAAGCTTTCTTT.

This clonotype was seen only a few times. The chain is built from TRBV24-1 and TRBJ2-5; D gene ambiguous. CDR3 length: 13 amino acids. Germline CDR1 and CDR2: KGHDR and SFDVKD. Deletions cut 7 bases from V and 2 bases from J, with 10 bases between. This chain's CDR3 is CATSRAKQETQYF. The DNA of the CDR3 is TGTGCCACCAGCCGGGCCAAGCAAGAGACCCAGTACTTC.

V usage is TRBV4-2 and J usage is TRBJ2-2, with TRBD2 matching 7 bases. V trimming: 2 bases; J trimming: 0 bases; junction bases outside the gene matches: 0. The CDR3 totals 15 residues. Germline values: CDR1 LGHNA, CDR2 YNFKEQ. The CDR3 DNA sequence: TGTGCCAGCAGCCAAAGCGGGACGAACACCGGGGAGCTGTTTTTT. It codes for CASSQSGTNTGELFF.

The J gene is TRBJ2-7, the V gene TRBV6-5; D ambiguous. Trimming removed 0 bases at V and 13 bases at J, with 22 bases between. From germline, CDR1 is MNHEY and CDR2 SVGAGI. The length of the CDR3 is 15 residues. CDR3 sequence (DNA): TGTGCCAGCAGTTACTCAAAAGGAGCTGGGAACTCCCGATACTTC. Translation: CASSYSKGAGNSRYF.

This chain connects TRBV20-1 to TRBJ1-1, with D perhaps TRBD1 (5 bases). Germline CDR1 DFQATT, CDR2 SNEGSKA (reference sequence). The CDR3 extends over 14 amino acids. V was trimmed by 3 bases and J by 3 bases, leaving 14 bases between them. The CDR3 reads CSASAGRRYTEAFF. The CDR3 nucleotides are TGCAGTGCTAGCGCGGGACGCAGGTACACTGAAGCTTTCTTT.

The sample holds many counts of this clonotype. CDR3 sequence (DNA): TGTGCCAGCAGCTTCGGGGGGGGTACTGAAGCTTTCTTT. This sequence encodes CASSFGGGTEAFF. V and J are TRBV7-3 and TRBJ1-1; TRBD1 is a possible D gene (5 bases). The CDR3 length is 13 residues. V was clipped by 3 bases and J by 5 bases, with 10 bases between them. In germline, CDR1 is SGHTA, CDR2 FQGTGA.

This clonotype has more than one count but fewer than ten. The chain employs TRBV5-5 and TRBJ2-2, with a possible D match to TRBD1 (5 bases). This CDR3 has 16 residues. Germline CDR1 SGHKS, CDR2 YYEKEE (reference sequence). Trimming took off 4 bases at V and 0 bases at J, with 13 bases between the two ends. The CDR3 DNA reads as TGTGCCAGCAGCATTGGGGCCACCGCGAACACCGGGGAGCTGTTTTTT. Translating it yields CASSIGATANTGELFF.

In its sample, this clonotype was seen a few times. The CDR3 DNA follows: TGCAGTGCTAGGACTAGGGCCTTATACAATGAGCAGTTCTTC. It translates to CSARTRALYNEQFF. This chain uses TRBV20-1 with TRBJ2-1; weak D call: TRBD2 (6 bases). Trimming removed 3 bases from V and 4 bases from J, with 13 bases in between. Germline V gene data show CDR1 as DFQATT and CDR2 as SNEGSKA (reference sequence). CDR3 length: 14 residues.